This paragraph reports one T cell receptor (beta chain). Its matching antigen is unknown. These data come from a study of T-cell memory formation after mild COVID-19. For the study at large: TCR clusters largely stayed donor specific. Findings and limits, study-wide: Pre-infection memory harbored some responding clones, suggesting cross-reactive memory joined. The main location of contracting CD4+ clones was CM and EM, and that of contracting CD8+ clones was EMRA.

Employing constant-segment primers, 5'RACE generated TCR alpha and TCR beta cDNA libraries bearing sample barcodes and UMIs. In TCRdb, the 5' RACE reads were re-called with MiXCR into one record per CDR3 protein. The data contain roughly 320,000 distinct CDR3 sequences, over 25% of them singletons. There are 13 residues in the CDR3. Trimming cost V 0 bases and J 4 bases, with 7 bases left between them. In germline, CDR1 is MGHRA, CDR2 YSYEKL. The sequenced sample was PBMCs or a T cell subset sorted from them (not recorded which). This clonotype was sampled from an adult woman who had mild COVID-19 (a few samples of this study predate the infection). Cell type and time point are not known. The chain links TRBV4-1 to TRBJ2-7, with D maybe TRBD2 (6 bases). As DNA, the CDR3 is TGCGCCAGCAGCCAAGAACGGGGGTACGAGCAGTACTTC. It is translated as CASSQERGYEQYF.